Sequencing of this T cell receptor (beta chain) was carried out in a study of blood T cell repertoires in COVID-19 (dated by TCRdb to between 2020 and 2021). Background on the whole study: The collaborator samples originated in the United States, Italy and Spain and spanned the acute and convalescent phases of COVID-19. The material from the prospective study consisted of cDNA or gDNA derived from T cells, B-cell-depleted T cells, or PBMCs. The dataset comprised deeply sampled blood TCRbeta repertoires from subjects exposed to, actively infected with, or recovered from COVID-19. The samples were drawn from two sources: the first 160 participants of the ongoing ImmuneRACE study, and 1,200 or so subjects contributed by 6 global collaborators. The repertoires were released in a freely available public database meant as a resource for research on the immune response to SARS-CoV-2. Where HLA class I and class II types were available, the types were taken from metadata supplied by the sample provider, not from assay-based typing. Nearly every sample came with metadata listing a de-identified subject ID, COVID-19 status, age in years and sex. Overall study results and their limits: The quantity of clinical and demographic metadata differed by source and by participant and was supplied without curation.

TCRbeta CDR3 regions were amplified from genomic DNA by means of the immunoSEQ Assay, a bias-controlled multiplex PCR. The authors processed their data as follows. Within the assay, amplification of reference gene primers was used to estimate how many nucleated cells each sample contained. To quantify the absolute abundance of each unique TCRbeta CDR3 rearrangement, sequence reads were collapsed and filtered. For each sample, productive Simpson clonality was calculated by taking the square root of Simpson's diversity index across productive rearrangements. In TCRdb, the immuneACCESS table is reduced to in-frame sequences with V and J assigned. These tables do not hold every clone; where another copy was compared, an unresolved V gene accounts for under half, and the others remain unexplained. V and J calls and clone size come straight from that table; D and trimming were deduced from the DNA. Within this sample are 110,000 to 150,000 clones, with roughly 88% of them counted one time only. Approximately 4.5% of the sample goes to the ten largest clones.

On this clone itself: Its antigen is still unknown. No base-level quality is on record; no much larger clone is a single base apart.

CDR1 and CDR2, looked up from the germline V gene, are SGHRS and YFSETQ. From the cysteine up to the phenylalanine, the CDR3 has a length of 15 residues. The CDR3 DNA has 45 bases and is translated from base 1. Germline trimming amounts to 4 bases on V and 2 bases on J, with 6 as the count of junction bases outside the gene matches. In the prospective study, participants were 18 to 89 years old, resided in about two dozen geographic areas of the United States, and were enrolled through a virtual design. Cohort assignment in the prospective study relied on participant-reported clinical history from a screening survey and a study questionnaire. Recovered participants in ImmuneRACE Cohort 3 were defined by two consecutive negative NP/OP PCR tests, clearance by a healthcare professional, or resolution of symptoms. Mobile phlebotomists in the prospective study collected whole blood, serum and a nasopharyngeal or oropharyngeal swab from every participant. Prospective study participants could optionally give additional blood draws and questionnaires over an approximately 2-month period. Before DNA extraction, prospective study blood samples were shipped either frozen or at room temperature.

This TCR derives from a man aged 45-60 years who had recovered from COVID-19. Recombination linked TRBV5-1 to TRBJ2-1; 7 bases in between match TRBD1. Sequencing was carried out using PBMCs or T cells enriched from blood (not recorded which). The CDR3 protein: CASSSVTGAYNEQFF. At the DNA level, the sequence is TGCGCCAGCAGCAGTGTAACAGGGGCCTACAATGAGCAGTTCTTC.